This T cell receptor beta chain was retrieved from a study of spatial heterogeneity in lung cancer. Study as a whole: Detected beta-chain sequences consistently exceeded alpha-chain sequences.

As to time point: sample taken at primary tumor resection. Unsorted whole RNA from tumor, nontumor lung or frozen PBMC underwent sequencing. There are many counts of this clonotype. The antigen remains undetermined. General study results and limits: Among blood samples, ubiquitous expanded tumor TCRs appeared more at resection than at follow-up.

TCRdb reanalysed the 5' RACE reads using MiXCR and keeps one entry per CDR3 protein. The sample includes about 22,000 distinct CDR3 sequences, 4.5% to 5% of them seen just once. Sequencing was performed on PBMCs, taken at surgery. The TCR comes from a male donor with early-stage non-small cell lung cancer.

The CDR3 loop is CAWSVSRNEQFF. The CDR3 DNA sequence: TGTGCCTGGAGTGTTTCCAGAAATGAGCAGTTCTTC. V and J are TRBV30 and TRBJ2-1; D ambiguous. Germline V gene lookup returns CDR1 GTSNPN and CDR2 SVGIG (reference sequence). V was trimmed by 0 bases and J by 7 bases, leaving 7 bases between them. This CDR3 has 12 residues.